A single sample gave rise to the 4 T cell receptor beta chains below, sequenced in a study of CD8+ T cells in alopecia areata. Treatment denoted: oral pan-JAK inhibitor, 5-10 mg twice daily. Reverse transcribed after extraction, RNA yielded cDNA as the sequencing template. Sequenced by immunoSEQ multiplex PCR; TCRdb stores in-frame clones only, minus some. The sample consists of about 87,000 clones, 70% to 80% of them appearing once. The sequences come from CD8+ T cells sorted from blood, collected at week 44, from a patient treated with tofacitinib. Receptor source: a human donor with alopecia areata.

The V gene is TRBV7-9, the J gene TRBJ2-3; perhaps TRBD1 as D (5 bases). This CDR3 is built from 15 residues. From germline, CDR1 is SEHNR and CDR2 FQNEAQ (reference sequence). Trimming left V 5 bases short and J 0 bases short, with 12 bases between. The DNA of the CDR3 is TGTGCCAGCAGCCCAACGACAGCTAGCACAGATACGCAGTATTTT. Its translation is CASSPTTASTDTQYF.

This chain joins TRBV19 and TRBJ2-7; D gene unclear. Germline V gives CDR1 LNHDA, CDR2 SQIVND (reference sequence). This CDR3 region has 14 residues. Trimming removed 1 base from V and 3 bases from J, with 10 bases in between. This CDR3 reads CASSIVRGNYEQYF. CDR3 in DNA: TGTGCCAGTAGTATAGTGAGAGGCAACTACGAGCAGTACTTC.

Concerning this clone itself: At one boundary the junction diverges from the germline segment, which might be a read error. The chain couples TRBV5-4 to TRBJ1-2; D is possibly TRBD1 (5 bases). CDR3 length equals 14 residues. Per the germline V gene, CDR1 is SGHNT and CDR2 is YYREEE (reference sequence). CDR3 amino acids: CASSQDRNNYGYTF. CDR3 coding DNA: TGCGCCAGCAGCCAAGACAGAAACAACTATGGCTACACCTTC.

The chain couples TRBV7-9 to TRBJ2-7; TRBD1 is a possible D gene (5 bases). There are 13 residues in the CDR3. The V end was cut by 7 bases, the J end by 2 bases, with 12 bases between. Germline V gene data show CDR1 as SEHNR and CDR2 as FQNEAQ (reference sequence). CDR3 coding DNA: TGTGCCAGCACCTCCGCAGGGCCCTACGAGCAGTACTTC. It translates to CASTSAGPYEQYF.